The present entry profiles one TCR beta chain with its context. This specimen belongs to a study of blood T cell repertoires in COVID-19. Study-level background: Acute-phase and convalescent COVID-19 samples originated in the United States, Italy and Spain. The cDNA or gDNA used as material had been derived from T cells, B-cell-depleted T cells, or PBMCs.

Trimming took off 1 base at V and 3 bases at J, with 16 bases between the two ends. Germline V gene sequence: CDR1 LGHDT, CDR2 YNNKEL (reference sequence). This CDR3 contains 17 residues. In the original analysis: Estimated nucleated cell counts came from reference gene primer amplification. This table comes from immunoSEQ multiplex PCR, and its TCRdb copy is limited to in-frame clones, with some not included. D and trimming were read from the DNA, whereas the V and J calls and clone size are those reported in that table. The table has about 170,000 clones, about 86% seen once. The sequencing sample was made of peripheral blood. This sequence originates from a human donor with acute or convalescent COVID-19. The donor label of this sample is uncertain. The rearrangement joins TRBV3-1 (or the pseudogene TRBV3-2) to TRBJ1-5; possibly TRBD1 for D (5 bases). CDR3 sequence: CASSQGQPRGINQPQHF. Here the CDR3 DNA reads TGTGCCAGCAGCCAAGGACAGCCCCGAGGAATCAATCAGCCCCAGCATTTT.